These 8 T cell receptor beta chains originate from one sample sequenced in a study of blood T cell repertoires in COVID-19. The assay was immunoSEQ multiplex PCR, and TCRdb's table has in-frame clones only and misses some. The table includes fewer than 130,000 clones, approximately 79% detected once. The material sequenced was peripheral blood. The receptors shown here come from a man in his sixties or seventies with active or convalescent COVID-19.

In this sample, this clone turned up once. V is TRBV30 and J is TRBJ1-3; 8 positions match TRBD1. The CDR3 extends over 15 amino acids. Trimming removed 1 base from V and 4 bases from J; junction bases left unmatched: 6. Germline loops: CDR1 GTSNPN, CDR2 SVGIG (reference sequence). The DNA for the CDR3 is TGTGCCTGGAGTGACTTTCGGACAGGGGGAAACACCATATATTTT. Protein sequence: CAWSDFRTGGNTIYF. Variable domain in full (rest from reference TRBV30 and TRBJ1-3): SQTIHQWPATLVQPVGSPLSLECTVEGTSNPNLYWYRQAAGRGLQLLFYSVGIGQISSEVPQNLSASRPQDRQFILSSKKLLLSDSGFYLCAWSDFRTGGNTIYFGEGSWLTVV.

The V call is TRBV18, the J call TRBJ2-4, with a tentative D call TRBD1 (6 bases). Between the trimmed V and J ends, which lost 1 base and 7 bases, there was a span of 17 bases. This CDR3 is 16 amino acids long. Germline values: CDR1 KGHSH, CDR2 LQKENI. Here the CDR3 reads CASSPRLMGARNIQYF. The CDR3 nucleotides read TGTGCCAGCTCACCACGATTGATGGGGGCGCGGAACATTCAGTACTTC.

The CDR3 DNA reads as TGTGCCAGCAGTTTTAGGAGCTCCTACAATGAGCAGTTCTTC. It specifies CASSFRSSYNEQFF. The chain uses TRBV27 and TRBJ2-1; no firm D call. Trimming stripped 3 bases from V and 0 bases from J, with 6 bases between. The CDR3 totals 14 residues. Germline values: CDR1 MNHEY, CDR2 SMNVEV (reference sequence).

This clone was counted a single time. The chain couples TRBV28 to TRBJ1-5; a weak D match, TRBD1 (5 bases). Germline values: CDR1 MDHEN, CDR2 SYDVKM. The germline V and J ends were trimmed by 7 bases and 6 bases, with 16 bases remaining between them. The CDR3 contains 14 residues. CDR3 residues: CASTSQGGIQPQHF. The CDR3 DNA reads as TGTGCCAGCACCTCTCAGGGAGGGATTCAGCCCCAGCATTTT.

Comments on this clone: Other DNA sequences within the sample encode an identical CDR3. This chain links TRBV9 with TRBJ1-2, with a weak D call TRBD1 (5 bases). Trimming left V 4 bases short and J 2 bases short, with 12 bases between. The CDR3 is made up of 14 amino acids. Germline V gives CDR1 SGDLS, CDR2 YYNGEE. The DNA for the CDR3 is TGTGCCAGCAGCCCTGACAGAGGCAACTATGGCTACACCTTC. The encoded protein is CASSPDRGNYGYTF.

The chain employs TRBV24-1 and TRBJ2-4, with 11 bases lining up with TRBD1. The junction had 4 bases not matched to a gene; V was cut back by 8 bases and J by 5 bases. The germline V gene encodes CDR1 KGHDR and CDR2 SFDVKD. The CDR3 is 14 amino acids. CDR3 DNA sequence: TGTGCCACCAACCCGGGACAGGGGGAAAACATTCAGTACTTC. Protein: CATNPGQGENIQYF.

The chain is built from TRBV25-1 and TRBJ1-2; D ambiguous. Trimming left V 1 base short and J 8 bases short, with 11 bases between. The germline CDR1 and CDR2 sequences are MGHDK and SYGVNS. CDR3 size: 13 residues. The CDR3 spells CASSESPGGGYTF. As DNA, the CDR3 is TGTGCCAGCAGTGAATCCCCAGGAGGCGGCTACACCTTC.

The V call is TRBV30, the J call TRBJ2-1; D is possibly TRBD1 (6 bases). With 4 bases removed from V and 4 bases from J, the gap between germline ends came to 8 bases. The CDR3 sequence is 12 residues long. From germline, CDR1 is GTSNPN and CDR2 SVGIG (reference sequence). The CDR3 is CAWTGVYNEQFF. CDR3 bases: TGTGCCTGGACAGGGGTGTACAATGAGCAGTTCTTC.